These 29 T cell receptor beta chains originate from one sample sequenced in a study of shared T cell receptors in the human thymus. Here immunoSEQ multiplex PCR was the method, and the copy in TCRdb shows in-frame clones only, minus some. The repertoire consists of some 700,000 clones, with approximately 85% occurring once and the leading ten covering approximately 0.01%. These same records also appear under a second study, on human thymus T cells.

Sequencing input: thymocytes. The receptors stem from a girl in the first two years of life with a congenital heart defect.

The chain uses TRBV20-1 and TRBJ1-1; D call uncertain. This CDR3 contains 11 residues. V shed 1 base and J shed 7 bases, with 7 bases lying between them. The germline gives CDR1 DFQATT, CDR2 SNEGSKA (reference sequence). In DNA, the CDR3 is TGCAGTGCTAGAGTTCGAGATGAAGCTTTCTTT. Protein: CSARVRDEAFF.

V gene TRBV5-6 combines with J gene TRBJ1-2, with D tentatively TRBD1 (6 bases). Germline V gives CDR1 SGHDT, CDR2 YYEEEE. The CDR3 runs to 18 residues. The V gene lost 5 bases and the J gene lost 5 bases, with 28 bases spanning the gap. This CDR3 is CASRRQDLNLDFTYGYTF. In DNA, the CDR3 is TGTGCCAGCAGGAGACAGGACCTGAACCTAGATTTTACTTATGGCTACACCTTC.

The V and J genes are TRBV7-9 and TRBJ2-5; 7 nucleotides agree with TRBD1. V lost 7 bases to trimming and J lost 3 bases; unmatched junction nucleotides: 2. The germline gives CDR1 SEHNR, CDR2 FQNEAQ (reference sequence). This CDR3 spans 12 amino acids. This chain's CDR3 is CASTQGEETQYF. CDR3 sequence (DNA): TGTGCCAGCACTCAGGGGGAAGAGACCCAGTACTTC. Filled out from reference TRBV7-9 and TRBJ2-5, the complete variable domain reads DTGVSQNPRHKITKRGQNVTFRCDPISEHNRLYWYRQTLGQGPEFLTYFQNEAQLEKSRLLSDRFSAERPKGSFSTLEIQRTEQGDSAMYLCASTQGEETQYFGPGTRLLVL.

There are a few counts of this clone. The chain carries TRBV13 and TRBJ1-4, with TRBD1 matching over 9 bases. The germline gives CDR1 PRHDT, CDR2 FYEKMQ (reference sequence). There are 17 residues in the CDR3. V trimming: 4 bases; J trimming: 7 bases; junction bases outside the gene matches: 13. The CDR3 coding sequence is TGTGCCAGCAGCTCGAAGGGGGACAGGGATCGCGGTGAAAAACTGTTTTTT. It codes for CASSSKGDRDRGEKLFF.

This rearrangement joins TRBV7-9 to TRBJ1-1; 11 bases agree with TRBD1. Germline values: CDR1 SEHNR, CDR2 FQNEAQ (reference sequence). The CDR3 runs 16 residues. Trimming removed 5 bases from V and 7 bases from J; junction bases left unmatched: 12. In nucleotides, the CDR3 is TGTGCCAGCAGCCCCAGAGGACAGGGGGCGAGAAGTGAAGCTTTCTTT. It is translated as CASSPRGQGARSEAFF.

This chain connects TRBV5-1 to TRBJ2-1, with 10 bases identical to TRBD2. The CDR3 contains 17 residues. The trim removed 3 bases at V and 2 bases at J, leaving 8 bases unmatched. Germline V gives CDR1 SGHRS, CDR2 YFSETQ. The CDR3 coding sequence is TGCGCCAGCAGCTCCTTGAGCGGGGGGGCCCCCTACAATGAGCAGTTCTTC. Translated: CASSSLSGGAPYNEQFF.

The rearrangement links TRBV20-1 to TRBJ1-2; D gene ambiguous. Per germline, CDR1 DFQATT and CDR2 SNEGSKA (reference sequence). The CDR3 totals 11 residues. Trimming took 3 bases from V and 7 from J, leaving 9 bases between them. The CDR3 nucleotides are TGCAGTGCTAGTCCGGCGGCTGGCTACACCTTC. Translated, it gives CSASPAAGYTF.

The chain couples TRBV6-5 to TRBJ1-2; TRBD1 agrees at 11 bases. The CDR3 length is 15 residues. The germline V gene encodes CDR1 MNHEY and CDR2 SVGAGI. After removal of 6 bases from V and 6 bases from J, the junction contained 9 bases not matched to a gene. The CDR3 reads CASSPLGQGAHGYTF. CDR3 bases: TGTGCCAGCAGCCCCTTAGGACAGGGGGCCCATGGCTACACCTTC.

The chain uses TRBV27 and TRBJ1-1; 9 bases map to TRBD1. Trimming took 7 bases from V and 5 from J; bases not matched to a gene: 5. The CDR3 has 13 residues. In germline, CDR1 is MNHEY, CDR2 SMNVEV (reference sequence). CDR3: CASTLGQGTEAFF. The CDR3 DNA reads TGTGCCAGCACCCTTGGACAGGGGACTGAAGCTTTCTTT.

This sequence joins TRBV6-1 and TRBJ2-1, with 14 bases fitting TRBD2. V gave up 4 bases and J gave up 10 bases; unmatched junction bases: 12. Per the germline V gene, CDR1 is MNHNS and CDR2 is SASEGT. The CDR3 consists of 17 residues. DNA of the CDR3: TGTGCCAGCAGTGGAGCTCGACTAGCGGGGGGGACATGGGAGCAGTTCTTC. Amino acids: CASSGARLAGGTWEQFF.

This clone was counted a few times. This rearrangement joins TRBV5-6 to TRBJ2-1; 7 bases align to TRBD1. V was clipped by 3 bases and J by 7 bases; unmatched bases: 19. The germline gives CDR1 SGHDT, CDR2 YYEEEE. This CDR3 has 18 residues. CDR3 region: CASSYKAGTAKTGNEQFF. The CDR3 region has the DNA TGTGCCAGCAGCTACAAGGCCGGGACAGCAAAGACGGGGAATGAGCAGTTCTTC.

The chain couples TRBV10-3 to TRBJ1-1, with TRBD1 as a possible D gene (6 bases). This CDR3 comprises 15 residues. Germline V gene sequence: CDR1 ENHRY, CDR2 SYGVKD. The chain's CDR3 is CATVSKRDTQHEAFF. The CDR3 DNA reads as TGTGCAACGGTTTCAAAAAGGGACACGCAACATGAAGCTTTCTTT.

DNA of the CDR3: TGTGCCATCAGTGAAGTAGACGGCGACAGGGCCACTGAAGCTTTCTTT. It codes for CAISEVDGDRATEAFF. The chain uses TRBV10-3 and TRBJ1-1; 7 bases agree with TRBD1. There are 16 residues in the CDR3. The V segment lost 3 bases and the J segment 4 bases; nucleotides outside the gene matches: 11. CDR1 ENHRY and CDR2 SYGVKD come from the germline V gene.

The chain recombines TRBV11-2 with TRBJ2-7; TRBD1 is a possible D gene (5 bases). The germline gives CDR1 SGHAT, CDR2 FQNNGV. This CDR3 has 16 amino acids. V lost 4 bases, J lost 2 bases, and 18 bases lay in between. The CDR3 DNA reads TGTGCCAGCAGCTCAAGGCGCAGGGTTTTTCCCTACGAGCAGTACTTC. Amino acid sequence: CASSSRRRVFPYEQYF.

The V gene is TRBV4-1, the J gene TRBJ1-6, with 7 positions matching TRBD1. This CDR3 region has 18 residues. V was clipped by 4 bases and J by 3 bases; unmatched bases: 12. From germline, CDR1 is MGHRA and CDR2 YSYEKL. The DNA of the CDR3 is TGCGCCAGCAGCCCCCCATTCCGGGACAGCCTCTATAATTCACCCCTCCACTTT. Its translation: CASSPPFRDSLYNSPLHF.

CDR3 loop: CASGRGVTEAFF. The CDR3 DNA is TGTGCCAGCGGTCGGGGGGTAACTGAAGCTTTCTTT. The chain has TRBV6-5 and TRBJ1-1; weak D call: TRBD1 (5 bases). Looked up from germline, CDR1 is MNHEY and CDR2 is SVGAGI. The CDR3 has 12 residues. The ends were cut back, 8 bases at V and 5 bases at J, with 12 bases in the middle.

The rearrangement joins TRBV6-1 to TRBJ1-5; a weak D match, TRBD1 (6 bases). V lost 2 bases, J lost 1 base, and 12 bases lay in between. This CDR3 has 16 amino acids. CDR1 and CDR2 from the germline V gene are MNHNS and SASEGT. The CDR3 loop is CASSENRGASNQPQHF. The CDR3 DNA reads TGTGCCAGCAGTGAAAATCGGGGGGCCAGCAATCAGCCCCAGCATTTT.

CDR3 protein: CASSSSTEQFF. The CDR3 DNA reads as TGCGCCAGCAGCTCCTCTACTGAGCAGTTCTTC. V gene TRBV4-3 combines with J gene TRBJ2-1; D gene ambiguous. Germline V gene sequence: CDR1 LGHNA, CDR2 YSLEER. V lost 5 bases and J lost 9, with 8 bases in between. The CDR3 is 11 amino acids.

The chain uses TRBV19 and TRBJ2-7, with a tentative D call TRBD2 (6 bases). The ends were cut back, 0 bases at V and 3 bases at J, with 24 bases in the middle. From germline, CDR1 is LNHDA and CDR2 SQIVND (reference sequence). The CDR3 covers 19 residues. The CDR3 loop is CASSIDPFPQRAGIYEQYF. CDR3 sequence (DNA): TGTGCCAGTAGTATAGATCCCTTCCCCCAGCGGGCGGGTATCTACGAGCAGTACTTC.

The V call is TRBV4-2, the J call TRBJ1-1, with 7 bases aligning to TRBD1. The junction had 9 bases not matched to a gene; V was cut back by 4 bases and J by 4 bases. This CDR3 comprises 15 residues. Germline V gene data show CDR1 as LGHNA and CDR2 as YNFKEQ. DNA for the CDR3: TGTGCCAGCAGCCCCTCGACAGGGAGAGGCACTGAAGCTTTCTTT. Its translation: CASSPSTGRGTEAFF.

The V and J genes are TRBV27 and TRBJ2-5, with 8 bases identical to TRBD1. Germline CDR1 MNHEY, CDR2 SMNVEV (reference sequence). The trim removed 5 bases at V and 5 bases at J, leaving 10 bases unmatched. The CDR3 length is 15 residues. CDR3 sequence (DNA): TGTGCCAGCAGTGAGACAGGGGCTAGGTGGGAGACCCAGTACTTC. It yields the protein CASSETGARWETQYF.

This clone showed up just once. The CDR3 DNA reads as TGTGCCAGCAGCCACGTTGGGACTCCGGGGGTCACAGATACGCAGTATTTT. As protein: CASSHVGTPGVTDTQYF. The gene calls are TRBV4-2 and TRBJ2-3; possibly TRBD2 for D (6 bases). CDR3 length: 17 residues. Germline V CDR1 and CDR2: LGHNA, YNFKEQ. V was cut by 3 bases and J by 2 bases, with 18 bases left in between.

The chain has TRBV6-5 and TRBJ1-2; 8 positions agree with TRBD1. The CDR3 is 13 residues long. V was pared by 2 bases and J by 7 bases, with 3 bases of the junction left unmatched. Per germline, CDR1 MNHEY and CDR2 SVGAGI. In DNA form, the CDR3 reads TGTGCCAGCAGTTACGCCAGGGGGCCTGGCTACACCTTC. Amino acids: CASSYARGPGYTF.

J is TRBJ1-2 and V is TRBV15; D is uncertain. The CDR3 extends over 15 amino acids. The V and J ends lost 1 base and 0 bases respectively, with 9 bases between them. CDR1 and CDR2 from the germline V gene are LNHNV and YYDKDF (reference sequence). The CDR3 DNA sequence: TGTGCCACCAGCAGAGGGCTCGGGACTAACTATGGCTACACCTTC. Translating gives CATSRGLGTNYGYTF.

The chain joins TRBV2 to TRBJ1-2; D is unclear. Trimming cost V 8 bases and J 3 bases, with 19 bases left between them. The CDR3 extends over 15 amino acids. Germline assignment: CDR1 SNHLY and CDR2 FYNNEI. The CDR3 region has the DNA TGTGCCAGCTCAGACGGAGTACATCCTTACTATGGCTACACCTTC. It yields the protein CASSDGVHPYYGYTF.

The rearrangement uses TRBV5-6 and TRBJ2-5; 9 positions match TRBD1. Per the germline V gene, CDR1 is SGHDT and CDR2 is YYEEEE. The CDR3 is made up of 18 amino acids. With V trimmed by 4 bases and J by 1 base, 14 bases remained unmatched. CDR3 in DNA: TGTGCCAGCAGCCCGCCCGACAGGGGGTCAAGTCCCCAAGAGACCCAGTACTTC. Residues: CASSPPDRGSSPQETQYF.

The genes are TRBV10-3 and TRBJ2-7, with D possibly being TRBD1 (5 bases). Germline loops: CDR1 ENHRY, CDR2 SYGVKD. V dropped 0 bases and J dropped 3 bases, with 12 bases sitting between them. CDR3 length equals 15 residues. The CDR3 DNA reads TGTGCCATCAGTGAGTCGATCCCCCAGGGCTACGAGCAGTACTTC. This sequence encodes CAISESIPQGYEQYF.

The chain carries TRBV7-2 and TRBJ2-7; the match to TRBD2 covers 14 bases. CDR3 length: 19 residues. Trimming removed 5 bases from V and 0 bases from J; junction bases left unmatched: 12. The germline V gene encodes CDR1 SGHTA and CDR2 FQGNSA. For the CDR3, the DNA is TGTGCCAGCAGCCCCAGGACTAGCGGGGGGCCACATAACTCCTACGAGCAGTACTTC. Amino acids: CASSPRTSGGPHNSYEQYF.

V and J are TRBV4-2 and TRBJ1-4; TRBD1 might be the D (5 bases). V was clipped by 2 bases and J by 3 bases, with 16 bases between them. The CDR3 runs 17 residues. The germline CDR1 and CDR2 sequences are LGHNA and YNFKEQ. The CDR3 coding sequence is TGTGCCAGCAGCCAAAGCCGGGGGTGGGCTCCTAATGAAAAACTGTTTTTT. Encoded protein: CASSQSRGWAPNEKLFF.